This T cell receptor beta chain was obtained from a study of T cells in Graves' hyperthyroidism and ophthalmopathy. Germline lookup yields CDR1 SNHLY and CDR2 FYNNEI. The germline V and J ends were trimmed by 6 bases and 6 bases, with 9 bases remaining between them. The CDR3 contains 11 residues. Whole-study results and caveats: Within blood appeared most thyroid clonotypes that had expanded above 0.001.

Initially, at the first diagnosis of hyperthyroidism and before any ophthalmopathy symptoms, blood was sampled. This clonotype turned up a few times. What it binds is unknown. TCR beta CDR3 sequences were amplified from RNA transcripts. HTBI primers drove first-round RT-PCR of the TCR CDR3. Each CDR3 protein gets one entry after TCRdb re-called the multiplex PCR reads with MiXCR. Of around 290,000 distinct CDR3 sequences listed, about an eighth were seen once; the top ten hold approximately 7.8%. The chain combines TRBV2 with TRBJ2-7, with no clear D. The sequencing input was blood. The sequence derives from a woman aged 25 to 39 with Graves' hyperthyroidism that later progressed to Graves' ophthalmopathy. CDR3 residues: CASSLPGEQYF. The CDR3, as DNA: TGTGCCAGCAGCCTTCCAGGCGAGCAGTACTTC.